The rows below give T cell receptor beta chains drawn from one sample of a study of CD8+CD57+ T cells in acquired aplastic anemia. One entry per CDR3 protein results from TCRdb running MiXCR on the reads. Altogether approximately 180,000 distinct CDR3 sequences are present, over 40% being singletons, with the ten largest covering around 2%. Sample: sorted CD4+, CD8+, or CD8+CD57+ T cells (not recorded which) from PBMCs. All receptors come from a human donor with aplastic anemia. Both conserved end residues are part of each CDR3. The order of the fields is D gene, clone size, V gene, J gene, CDR3 DNA, CDR3 protein. D genes are given only for firm matches. Clone size is given for some rows only: seen once, a few or many times, or a class if the clone is expanded.

>TRBD1|many|TRBV11-2|TRBJ2-2
TGTGCCAGCAGCTTTCCAACAGGGGCATTCGCCGGGGAGCTGTTTTTT
CASSFPTGAFAGELFF
>NA|NA|TRBV29-1|TRBJ1-1
TGCAGCGTTGAACGGGTAGAAGCCGAAGCTTTCTTT
CSVERVEAEAFF
>NA|many|TRBV6-1|TRBJ1-2
TGTGCCAGCAGGATTGACGGCAGTCCCAACTATGGCTACACCTTC
CASRIDGSPNYGYTF
>TRBD1|once|TRBV11-1|TRBJ2-2
TGTGCCAGCAGCTCAGGACAGGGGGCTAGGGCCGGGGAGCTGTTTTTT
CASSSGQGARAGELFF
>TRBD2|many|TRBV27|TRBJ2-5
TGTGCCAGCAGCCTGACCGGGACTAGCGTTCTTGAGACCCAGTACTTC
CASSLTGTSVLETQYF
>TRBD1|many|TRBV11-2|TRBJ1-5
TGTGCCAGCAGCTTAGAGTCCGTACAGGGGGGAAATCAGCCCCAGCATTTT
CASSLESVQGGNQPQHF
>TRBD1|many|TRBV2|TRBJ2-2
TGTGCCAGCACCTTCTGGGACAGGGGGTCCGGGGAGCTGTTTTTT
CASTFWDRGSGELFF
>NA|NA|TRBV7-6|TRBJ1-2
TGTGCCAGCAGCCCCGGCAGCTATGGCTACACCTTC
CASSPGSYGYTF
>NA|many|TRBV15|TRBJ1-3
TGTGCCACCAGCAGAGATGTCACCAGCTCTGGAAACACCATATATTTT
CATSRDVTSSGNTIYF
>TRBD1|NA|TRBV2|TRBJ1-1
TGTGCCAGCATGCACCTGGGACAGGGAAAGCCTGAAGCTTTCTTT
CASMHLGQGKPEAFF
>TRBD2|NA|TRBV5-1|TRBJ2-3
TGCGCCAGCTGCCCGGCGGGGGGAGGTGGAGATACGCAGTATTTT
CASCPAGGGGDTQYF
>TRBD1|many|TRBV29-1|TRBJ2-1
TGCAGCGGATACAGGGGAGACGGGACTGAGCAGTTCTTC
CSGYRGDGTEQFF
>NA|few|TRBV10-3|TRBJ2-3
TGTGCCACCACCCCTGGTAGTGATACGCAGTATTTT
CATTPGSDTQYF
>NA|NA|TRBV20-1|TRBJ2-3
TGCAGTGCTAGGGGGGCCAGCGCTAGCACAGATACGCAGTATTTT
CSARGASASTDTQYF
>TRBD1|many|TRBV12-3/TRBV12-4|TRBJ2-7
TGTGCCAGCAGTCCCCGGGACAGAACAACCTACGAGCAGTACTTC
CASSPRDRTTYEQYF
>NA|NA|TRBV20-1|TRBJ2-7
TGCAGTGCTAGAGGGCGGGAACAAACCTACGAGCAGTACTTC
CSARGREQTYEQYF
>TRBD2|NA|TRBV28|TRBJ2-1
TGTGCCAGCAGCCTAGCGGGAGTCCACAATAAGCAGTTCTTC
CASSLAGVHNKQFF
>NA|NA|TRBV29-1|TRBJ2-3
TGCAGCCCCTTTAGCACAGATACGCATTATTTT
CSPFSTDTHYF
>NA|NA|TRBV10-3|TRBJ1-5
TGTGCCATCAGTGAGGGGTCGCAAAATCAGCCCCAGCATTTT
CAISEGSQNQPQHF
>NA|NA|TRBV25-1|TRBJ2-7
TGTGCCAGCAGTCTGGGGGTCCTACAGTACTTC
CASSLGVLQYF
>TRBD1|NA|TRBV10-3|TRBJ1-1
TGTGCCATCGAGCCTACAGGGGCGAACACTGAAGCTTTCTTT
CAIEPTGANTEAFF
>NA|many|TRBV6-1|TRBJ1-1
TGTGCCAGCAGAAGTGGGGGCTCGAGGAACACTGAAGCTTTTTTT
CASRSGGSRNTEAFF
>NA|many|TRBV3-1|TRBJ1-6
TGTGCCAGCAGCCAAGTGGGGGCAGTGGGGGCTAATTCACCCCTCCACTTT
CASSQVGAVGANSPLHF
>TRBD1|NA|TRBV20-1|TRBJ2-1
TGCAGTGCTTCGGGACAGGGCGACTGGGAGCAGTTCTTC
CSASGQGDWEQFF
>NA|NA|TRBV15|TRBJ2-7
TGTGCCACCAGCCCTTATCCTGGCAGGGGGGACGAGCAGTACTTC
CATSPYPGRGDEQYF
>NA|NA|TRBV15|TRBJ1-2
TGTGCCACCAGCAGAGATGTTACCCTCTATGGCTACACCTTC
CATSRDVTLYGYTF
>NA|NA|TRBV24-1|TRBJ1-1
TGTGCCACCAGTGATTTGGGCAGGGCGCAGGACACTGAAGCTTTCTTT
CATSDLGRAQDTEAFF
>NA|once|TRBV29-1|TRBJ1-1
TGCAGCGTCAAGGGGACGGGCCTCCGTTCAGTGAACACTGAAGCTTTCTTT
CSVKGTGLRSVNTEAFF
>NA|NA|TRBV25-1|TRBJ2-3
TGTGCCAGCAGTGACAGGGCCAGCTTAAGCACAGATACGCAGTATTTT
CASSDRASLSTDTQYF
>TRBD1|NA|TRBV7-2|TRBJ1-2
TGTGCCAGCAGCTTAGGGGACAGGACCTTCTATGGCTACACCTTC
CASSLGDRTFYGYTF
>NA|NA|TRBV10-3|TRBJ2-1
TGTGCCATCAGTGAGTCCCAAAACAGGGTCTACAATGAGCAGTTCTTC
CAISESQNRVYNEQFF
>TRBD2|NA|TRBV5-4|TRBJ2-1
TGTGCCAGCAGCTTGTCGGTAGCGGGGCCATACAATGAGCAGTTCTTC
CASSLSVAGPYNEQFF
>TRBD1|NA|TRBV29-1|TRBJ1-4
TGCAGCGTTGAAGGGACAGGGGACGCCGAAAAACTGTTTTTT
CSVEGTGDAEKLFF